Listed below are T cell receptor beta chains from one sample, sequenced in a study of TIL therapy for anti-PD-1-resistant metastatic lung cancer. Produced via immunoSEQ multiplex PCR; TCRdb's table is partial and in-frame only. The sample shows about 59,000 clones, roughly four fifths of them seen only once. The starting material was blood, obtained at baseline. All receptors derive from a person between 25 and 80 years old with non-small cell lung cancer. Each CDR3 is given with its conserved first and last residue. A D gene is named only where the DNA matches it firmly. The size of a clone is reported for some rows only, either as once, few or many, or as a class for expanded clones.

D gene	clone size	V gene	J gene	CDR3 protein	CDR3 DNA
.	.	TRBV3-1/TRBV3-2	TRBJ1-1	CASSQDYPPLGANTEAFF	TGTGCCAGCAGCCAAGATTACCCACCCTTAGGGGCGAACACTGAAGCTTTCTTT
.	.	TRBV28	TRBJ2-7	CASTPSQEAYEQYF	TGTGCCAGCACGCCTAGCCAGGAAGCCTACGAGCAGTACTTC
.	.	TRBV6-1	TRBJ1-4	CASSDDRSVEKLFF	TGTGCCAGCAGTGATGACAGATCTGTAGAAAAACTGTTTTTT
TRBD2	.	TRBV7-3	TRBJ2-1	CASSSWPLPSGRAGPTNEQFF	TGTGCCAGCAGCTCATGGCCCCTTCCTAGCGGGAGGGCCGGCCCTACCAATGAGCAGTTCTTC
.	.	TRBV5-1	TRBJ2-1	CASSFGGSYNEQFF	TGCGCCAGCAGCTTCGGGGGTTCTTACAATGAGCAGTTCTTC
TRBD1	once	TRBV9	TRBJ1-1	CASSWDRGTEAFF	TGTGCCAGCAGCTGGGACAGGGGAACTGAAGCTTTCTTT
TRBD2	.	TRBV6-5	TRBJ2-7	CASSIGLAGNEQYF	TGTGCCAGCAGCATTGGACTAGCGGGGAACGAGCAGTACTTC
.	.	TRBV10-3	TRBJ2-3	CAISESAALTDTQYF	TGTGCCATCAGTGAGTCAGCAGCACTCACAGATACGCAGTATTTT
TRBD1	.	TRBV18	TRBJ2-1	CASSPPTLQGNEQFF	TGTGCCAGCTCACCACCTACTTTACAGGGGAATGAGCAGTTCTTC
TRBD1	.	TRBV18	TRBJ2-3	CASSPDRVTDTQYF	TGTGCCAGCTCACCAGACAGGGTAACAGATACGCAGTATTTT
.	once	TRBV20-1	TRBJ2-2	CSASQAGNTGELFF	TGCAGTGCTAGTCAGGCAGGGAACACCGGGGAGCTGTTTTTT
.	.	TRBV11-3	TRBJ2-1	CASSSGTSEDEQFF	TGTGCCAGCAGCTCTGGGACATCCGAAGATGAGCAGTTCTTC
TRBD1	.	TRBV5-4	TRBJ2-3	CASSPPGQGTDTQYF	TGTGCCAGCAGCCCCCCGGGACAGGGGACGGATACGCAGTATTTT
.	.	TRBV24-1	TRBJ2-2	CATSDIRGGGELFF	TGTGCCACCAGTGACATCAGGGGGGGCGGGGAGCTGTTTTTT
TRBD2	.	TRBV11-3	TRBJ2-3	CASSLGLGAGDTQYF	TGTGCCAGCAGCTTAGGATTGGGAGCGGGGGATACGCAGTATTTT
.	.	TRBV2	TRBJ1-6	CASSEAFVEIYPNSPLHF	TGTGCCAGCAGTGAAGCGTTCGTAGAGATTTATCCTAATTCACCCCTCCACTTT
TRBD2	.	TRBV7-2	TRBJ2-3	CASSPMTSVSTDTQYF	TGTGCCAGCAGCCCCATGACTAGCGTAAGCACAGATACGCAGTATTTT
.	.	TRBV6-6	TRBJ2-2	CASRLATGELFF	TGTGCCAGCAGACTAGCAACCGGGGAGCTGTTTTTT
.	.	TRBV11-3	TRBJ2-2	CASSLEGTGELFF	TGTGCCAGCAGCTTAGAAGGGACCGGGGAGCTGTTTTTT
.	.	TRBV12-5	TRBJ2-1	CASGGIGPDEQFF	TGTGCTAGTGGTGGAATAGGGCCGGATGAGCAGTTCTTC
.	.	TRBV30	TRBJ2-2	CAWSVLGGNTGELFF	TGTGCCTGGAGTGTACTAGGCGGGAACACCGGGGAGCTGTTTTTT
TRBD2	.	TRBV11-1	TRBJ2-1	CASSLSGSGRAAEQFF	TGTGCCAGCAGCCTCTCGGGTAGCGGGAGGGCCGCTGAGCAGTTCTTC
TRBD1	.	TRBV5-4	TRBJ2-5	CASSPGTGRETQYF	TGTGCCAGCAGCCCGGGGACAGGGAGAGAGACCCAGTACTTC
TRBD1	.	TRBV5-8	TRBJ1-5	CASSSDRGPNQPQHF	TGTGCCAGCAGCTCGGACAGGGGGCCTAATCAGCCCCAGCATTTT
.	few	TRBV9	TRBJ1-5	CASSQGPEDQPQHF	TGTGCCAGCAGCCAGGGCCCGGAAGATCAGCCCCAGCATTTT
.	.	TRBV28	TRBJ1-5	CAVRDGQPREPQHF	TGTGCCGTCAGAGACGGGCAGCCCCGGGAGCCCCAGCATTTT